The source of this T cell receptor (beta chain) is a study of PD-L1 blockade in urothelial cancer. Study as a whole: Male patients with bladder-origin urothelial cancer numbered about nine tenths of the roughly 29. When blood samples were assessed, the median T cell count was around 140,000. Investigators checked blood 3 weeks (second dose) and 6 weeks after treatment start.

The CDR3 loop spans 14 amino acids. Germline trimming cut 4 bases from V and 6 bases from J; bases unmatched to any gene: 5. Germline V CDR1 and CDR2: SGHTA, FQGTGA. Produced via immunoSEQ multiplex PCR; TCRdb's table is partial and in-frame only. Altogether roughly 42,000 clones are present, 91% being singletons, with the ten largest covering about 6.8%. The time point denotes: peripheral blood 6 weeks after treatment start. Urothelial carcinoma, locally advanced or metastatic, affected the patients. The sequence derives from a man between 65 and 85 years old with urothelial cancer. The sequencing here drew on PBMCs, taken around atezolizumab (anti-PD-L1) treatment. V is TRBV7-3 and J is TRBJ2-3; 9 positions match TRBD1. The CDR3 nucleotides read TGTGCCAGCAGCTACGGGACAGGGTACGATACGCAGTATTTT. Amino acid sequence: CASSYGTGYDTQYF. The entire variable domain, with the rest obtained from reference TRBV7-3 and TRBJ2-3, is as follows: GAGVSQTPSNKVTEKGKYVELRCDPISGHTALYWYRQSLGQGPEFLIYFQGTGAADDSGLPNDRFFAVRPEGSVSTLKIQRTERGDSAVYLCASSYGTGYDTQYFGPGTRLTVL.